The rows below give T cell receptor beta chains drawn from one sample of a study of blood T cells in healthy people across ages. One entry per CDR3 protein results from TCRdb running MiXCR on the 5' RACE reads. This table holds 800,000 to 1,300,000 distinct CDR3 sequences, less than 25% found once. These data were likewise used in another study, on T cells of mothers and their children.

Sequenced sample: blood. These receptors were obtained from a girl aged 2 to 9 in good health. Each CDR3 is given without its conserved first and last residue. A row's size may be missing; if present it is once, few, many or a size class.

V,J,size,CDR3
TRBV28,TRBJ2-3,many,ASSSDRSTDTQY
TRBV6-5,TRBJ2-5,few,ASSYSSNGGGQY
TRBV14,TRBJ1-1,-,ASSQVETDTNHLNTEAF
TRBV4-3,TRBJ1-2,-,ASSQDLTPRQGRDGYT
TRBV7-9,TRBJ1-2,-,ASSLAQVESYGYT
TRBV20-1,TRBJ1-1,-,SASPSGGSMNTEAF
TRBV27,TRBJ2-1,few,ASSPSADSYNEQF
TRBV12-3/TRBV12-4,TRBJ1-5,-,ASSLSQPSNQPQH
TRBV27,TRBJ2-7,-,ASRPSKGGSYEQY
TRBV20-1,TRBJ2-3,-,SAYRGLAASDTQY
TRBV3-1,TRBJ1-2,-,ASSQEQQAYGYT
TRBV7-2,TRBJ1-2,-,ASSAWTEIYGYT
TRBV20-1,-,-,SALGSGGSYEQY
TRBV7-9,TRBJ2-1,-,ASSPGASFYNEQF
TRBV7-9,TRBJ2-4,-,ASSLSYGTVVQY
TRBV14,TRBJ2-5,few,ASSQDGGGRQETQY
TRBV29-1,TRBJ2-3,few,SVEQLGQGTQY
TRBV2,TRBJ2-3,-,ASSLGLAVILTDTQY
TRBV20-1,TRBJ2-5,few,SGVNQGQETQY
TRBV5-1,TRBJ2-5,-,ASSLWQGETQC
TRBV12-3/TRBV12-4,TRBJ2-5,-,ASSQGLAGGPETQY
TRBV27,TRBJ2-7,-,ASSFSLNFREQY
TRBV7-3,TRBJ2-2,few,ASSPGQGARGGELF
TRBV9,TRBJ2-7,-,ASSAGTGGLEQY
TRBV12-3/TRBV12-4,TRBJ2-1,few,ASRGTGTNYNEQF
TRBV4-3,TRBJ1-1,many,ASSHGRGEAF
TRBV7-9,TRBJ1-5,-,ASSSPGQGENQPQH
TRBV12-3/TRBV12-4,TRBJ1-1,few,ASSLMSGEAF
TRBV18,TRBJ2-3,-,ASSPPAYTQY